Presented here are 14 T cell receptor beta chains from one specimen sequenced in a study of shared clonotypes between healthy human individuals. Using immunoSEQ multiplex PCR, the repertoire was profiled, and TCRdb retains in-frame clones only, with some absent. The sample has around 600,000 clones; roughly 95% are singletons. CD45RO-negative, CCR7-selected cells formed the naive CD8 fraction, which excluded terminally differentiated effector memory CD45RA+ cells. The sample consisted of naive CD8+ T cells sorted from blood. The receptors derive from a woman in her 30s in good health.

This chain joins TRBV9 and TRBJ2-2, with 8 bases lining up with TRBD2. Germline V gene lookup returns CDR1 SGDLS and CDR2 YYNGEE. Trimming cost V 3 bases and J 7 bases; bases outside gene matches: 5. The CDR3 runs 14 residues. CDR3 sequence: CASSGGTSGGELFF. Here the CDR3 DNA reads TGTGCCAGCAGCGGCGGGACTAGTGGCGGGGAGCTGTTTTTT.

This chain joins TRBV30 and TRBJ2-7; D not resolved. This CDR3 region has 12 residues. Trimming left V 1 base short and J 4 bases short, with 8 bases between. Germline-derived CDR1 and CDR2 are GTSNPN and SVGIG (reference sequence). The CDR3 DNA reads as TGTGCCTGGAGTGGAGACGGTTACGAGCAGTACTTC. This translates into CAWSGDGYEQYF.

V is TRBV13 and J is TRBJ1-2; TRBD1 might be the D (6 bases). The CDR3 consists of 16 residues. The germline V gene has CDR1 PRHDT and CDR2 FYEKMQ (reference sequence). Trimming shortened V by 1 base and J by 6 bases, and 18 bases separated the two germline ends. The CDR3 loop reads CASSLVAGARGDGYTF. DNA of the CDR3: TGTGCCAGCAGCTTAGTGGCAGGGGCGAGGGGGGATGGCTACACCTTC. Variable domain in full (rest from reference TRBV13 and TRBJ1-2): AAGVIQSPRHLIKEKRETATLKCYPIPRHDTVYWYQQGPGQDPQFLISFYEKMQSDKGSIPDRFSAQQFSDYHSELNMSSLELGDSALYFCASSLVAGARGDGYTFGSGTRLTVV.

The chain is built from TRBV13 and TRBJ2-1; 8 bases are shared with TRBD2. Germline V gene data show CDR1 as PRHDT and CDR2 as FYEKMQ (reference sequence). V shed 2 bases, J shed 5 bases, and the junction held 11 bases outside the gene matches. This CDR3 is built from 17 residues. The DNA of the CDR3 is TGTGCCAGCAGCTTATTGCCCGGGAGGGAAGGGGACAATGAGCAGTTCTTC. Protein product: CASSLLPGREGDNEQFF.

V and J are TRBV19 and TRBJ1-1; unclear D gene. Trimming left V 6 bases short and J 3 bases short, with 11 bases between. Looked up from germline, CDR1 is LNHDA and CDR2 is SQIVND (reference sequence). This CDR3 contains 13 residues. This chain's CDR3 is CASSGSVYTEAFF. The CDR3 nucleotides read TGTGCCAGTAGCGGGTCTGTCTACACTGAAGCTTTCTTT.

The chain carries TRBV5-1 and TRBJ2-3; unclear D gene. The CDR3 is 14 residues long. CDR1 and CDR2 (germline): SGHRS, YFSETQ. Trimming took 2 bases from V and 4 from J, leaving 11 bases between them. The CDR3: CASSFGGGSDTQYF. The CDR3 DNA is TGCGCCAGCAGCTTCGGTGGTGGGTCAGATACGCAGTATTTT.

This chain joins TRBV5-6 and TRBJ2-5; D is uncertain. The J call could be wrong; TRBJ2-7 is a better fit for the DNA end. Per germline, CDR1 SGHDT and CDR2 YYEEEE. CDR3 length: 13 residues. CDR3 sequence (DNA): TGTGCCAGCAGCGGGATGGCCCTCTACGAGCAGTACTTC. Its protein is CASSGMALYEQYF.

The CDR3 here is CASSPALLAGVYEQYF. The CDR3 DNA sequence: TGTGCCAGCAGCCCAGCTTTACTAGCGGGAGTCTACGAGCAGTACTTC. The rearrangement links TRBV7-9 to TRBJ2-7, with 11 bases identical to TRBD2. The CDR3 is 16 residues long. After removal of 5 bases from V and 3 bases from J, the junction contained 9 bases not matched to a gene. The germline V gene has CDR1 SEHNR and CDR2 FQNEAQ (reference sequence).

This clone has only a few counts. The chain links TRBV5-6 to TRBJ1-2; no firm D call. The CDR3 spans 12 residues. Germline V CDR1 and CDR2: SGHDT, YYEEEE. Trimming pared 4 bases from V and 4 bases from J, leaving 8 bases between. The DNA of the CDR3 is TGTGCCAGCAGCCCCGACACCTATGGCTACACCTTC. Amino acid sequence: CASSPDTYGYTF.

V usage is TRBV27 and J usage is TRBJ2-7; D unclear. Germline V gene sequence: CDR1 MNHEY, CDR2 SMNVEV (reference sequence). Trimming cost V 5 bases and J 2 bases, with 10 bases left between them. The length of the CDR3 is 13 residues. The CDR3 is CASSHGPAYEQYF. In nucleotides, the CDR3 is TGTGCCAGCAGTCATGGTCCAGCCTACGAGCAGTACTTC.

This clone appeared once. The junction and the germline gene differ at one end; a read error may be behind it. Other DNA sequences from this sample encode an identical CDR3 as well. J is TRBJ2-3 and V is TRBV5-6; D call uncertain. The CDR3 sequence is 13 residues long. Germline V gene sequence: CDR1 SGHDT, CDR2 YYEEEE. The CDR3 DNA reads TGTGCTAGCAGCCCAGAGTCCACAGATACGCAGTATTTT. Protein sequence: CASSPESTDTQYF.

V and J are TRBV27 and TRBJ2-3, with 7 bases fitting TRBD1. This CDR3 spans 15 amino acids. The J segment lost 5 bases and the V segment lost 2 bases, leaving 7 bases of the junction unmatched. From germline, CDR1 is MNHEY and CDR2 SMNVEV (reference sequence). CDR3 DNA: TGTGCCAGCAGTTTAAAGACAGGGTGGGAAGATACGCAGTATTTT. Translated: CASSLKTGWEDTQYF.

The V and J genes are TRBV28 and TRBJ1-6; D may be TRBD1 (5 bases). Trimming stripped 4 bases from V and 5 bases from J, with 18 bases between. Germline-derived CDR1 and CDR2 are MDHEN and SYDVKM. CDR3 length: 17 amino acids. CDR3: CASSSPGGDSNNSPLHF. CDR3 DNA: TGTGCCAGCAGTTCTCCGGGGGGGGATTCGAATAATTCACCCCTCCACTTT.

Comments on this clone: Other DNA variants within this sample encode the same CDR3. The V gene is TRBV19, the J gene TRBJ2-7; tentatively, D is TRBD2 (6 bases). Germline CDR1 is LNHDA and CDR2 is SQIVND (reference sequence). The V end was cut by 3 bases, the J end by 3 bases, with 9 bases between. CDR3 length equals 13 residues. CDR3 coding DNA: TGTGCCAGTAGTATTAGCGGCAGCTACGAGCAGTACTTC. It translates to CASSISGSYEQYF.